This T cell receptor beta chain was identified during a study of T-cell reconstitution after alpha-beta-depleted transplantation in children (TCRdb year 2016). Looking at the study overall: Using TCR repertoire profiling, the study quantitatively followed how T-cell immune reconstitution unfolded in children after TCRalphabeta/CD19-depleted allogeneic hematopoietic cell transplantation.

This clonotype was counted between two and nine times. Its specific antigen is unknown. Base-call qualities are not available, and no considerably larger clone is one nucleotide away. Libraries were made using PCR. Reads for this sample came from an Illumina HiSeq 2500. Molecular barcoding was employed in the preparation of TCR libraries, with unique molecular identifiers being used to normalize TCRbeta repertoire quantification. Using fastp at Q25 and MiXCR, TCRdb reprocessed the public reads and kept productive beta chains. When rows share a CDR3 protein, they turn into one entry using the most common DNA and genes. Within this sample are some 500,000 distinct CDR3 sequences, with 32% of them counted one time only. The biggest ten clones account for approximately 2.3% of the sample. Per the germline V gene (reference sequence), DFQATT is the CDR1 and SNEGSKA is the CDR2. Relative to germline, V is 0 bases shorter and J is 0 bases shorter, with 8 bases between their ends. From cysteine to phenylalanine, the CDR3 is 15 amino acids long. The DNA shown is the 45-base CDR3, in frame from base 1.

This receptor was obtained from a human donor who donated a stem cell graft to a child with aplastic anemia. The specimen comprised PBMCs from the stem cell graft donor, sampled from the stem cell graft. The sequence joins TRBV20-1 to TRBJ2-2, with the D segment identity uncertain. DNA sequence: TGCAGTGCTAGAGAAAGGCTTACGAACACCGGGGAGCTGTTTTTT. This gives the protein CSARERLTNTGELFF.